The 30 T cell receptor beta chains below were found in one sample sequenced in a study of blood T cells in healthy people across ages. PCR was performed a second time for about 6 to 12 cycles using a sample-barcoded 5' primer and a J-beta primer mix. From the 5' RACE reads, TCRdb called clonotypes with MiXCR, one entry per CDR3 protein. The sample has 550,000 to 600,000 distinct CDR3 sequences; 40% to 50% are singletons. Sequencing input: blood. The receptors derive from an elderly man in good health.

This clonotype was picked up many times. The CDR3 region has the DNA TGTGCCAGCAGTTACGCCCAGGGGTCTGGGGCCAACGTCCTGACTTTC. This sequence encodes CASSYAQGSGANVLTF. The chain has TRBV6-5 and TRBJ2-6; maybe TRBD1 (6 bases). The CDR3 consists of 16 residues. The germline V gene has CDR1 MNHEY and CDR2 SVGAGI. Trimming cost V 2 bases and J 1 base, with 9 bases left between them.

This clonotype was counted at least ten times. The chain carries TRBV7-2 and TRBJ1-5; D is uncertain. The CDR3 is made up of 15 amino acids. Germline V gene lookup returns CDR1 SGHTA and CDR2 FQGNSA. V dropped 3 bases and J dropped 1 base, with 10 bases sitting between them. CDR3 residues: CASSLVGRSNQPQHF. The DNA for the CDR3 is TGTGCCAGCAGCTTGGTAGGACGGAGCAATCAGCCCCAGCATTTT.

This clonotype was recorded a few times. The rearrangement links TRBV27 to TRBJ1-4; D is possibly TRBD1 (6 bases). V gave up 6 bases and J gave up 8 bases, with 19 bases separating them. The CDR3 sequence is 15 residues long. Germline values: CDR1 MNHEY, CDR2 SMNVEV (reference sequence). DNA for the CDR3: TGTGCCAGCAGGACACATGGGGGGCGTGGGGAAAAACTGTTTTTT. It codes for CASRTHGGRGEKLFF.

The rearrangement joins TRBV12-3 or TRBV12-4 to TRBJ2-3; D not resolved. V lost 4 bases and J 6 bases, leaving 11 bases between the germline ends. The CDR3 is made up of 13 amino acids. CDR3 in amino acids: CASSSFIRDTQYF. The CDR3 DNA reads as TGTGCCAGCAGTTCTTTTATCCGGGATACGCAGTATTTT.

The rearrangement uses TRBV28 and TRBJ2-1, with 8 positions matching TRBD1. The CDR3 runs 14 residues. J lost 7 bases, V lost 2 bases, and 4 bases had no gene match. Per the germline V gene, CDR1 is MDHEN and CDR2 is SYDVKM. The CDR3 reads CASSLMTGANEQFF. Written as DNA, the CDR3 is TGTGCCAGCAGTTTAATGACAGGGGCGAATGAGCAGTTCTTC.

The CDR3 DNA follows: TGTGCCAGCAGTTCCTTACAGACAGATCTTAACTATGGCTACACCTTC. Translating it yields CASSSLQTDLNYGYTF. This sequence joins TRBV6-6 and TRBJ1-2; TRBD1 is a possible D gene (5 bases). CDR1 is MNHNY and CDR2 is SVGAGI in the germline V gene (reference sequence). V was trimmed by 4 bases and J by 1 base, leaving 16 bases between them. There are 16 residues in the CDR3.

The chain employs TRBV2 and TRBJ2-3, with D hard to call. The CDR3 covers 15 residues. V was cut by 4 bases and J by 3 bases, with 14 bases left in between. Germline CDR1 is SNHLY and CDR2 is FYNNEI. CDR3: CASSGMGISTDTQYF. The CDR3 DNA sequence: TGTGCCAGCAGTGGAATGGGGATAAGTACAGATACGCAGTATTTT.

Note on this clonotype: This may come from a read error, since a much larger clone is one base off. The chain recombines TRBV6-5 with TRBJ2-7, with no clear D. The CDR3 sequence is 14 residues long. Germline V gives CDR1 MNHEY, CDR2 SVGAGI. Deletions cut 2 bases from V and 3 bases from J, with 11 bases between. This CDR3 reads CASSYAMSSYEQYF. CDR3 bases: TGTGCCAGCAGTTACGCGATGAGTAGCTACGAGCAGTACTTC.

This clonotype was detected only a few times. This sequence joins TRBV24-1 and TRBJ2-3; a possible D gene is TRBD1 (5 bases). The CDR3 sequence is 13 residues long. Germline CDR1 and CDR2: KGHDR and SFDVKD. Trimming shortened V by 9 bases and J by 1 base, and 10 bases separated the two germline ends. CDR3 in amino acids: CATGQTGTDTQYF. The CDR3 DNA follows: TGTGCCACCGGCCAGACAGGCACAGATACGCAGTATTTT.

This clonotype was seen only a few times. The genes are TRBV20-1 and TRBJ2-5; 8 bases line up with TRBD1. Trimming took 0 bases from V and 5 from J; bases not matched to a gene: 5. Germline loops: CDR1 DFQATT, CDR2 SNEGSKA (reference sequence). This CDR3 has 14 amino acids. DNA for the CDR3: TGCAGTGCTAGAGATACAGGGGGGCGGGAGACCCAGTACTTC. Protein sequence: CSARDTGGRETQYF.

The DNA of the CDR3 is TGTGCCACCAGTGATCCGGACAGGCCCTACGAGCAGTACTTC. Translated, it gives CATSDPDRPYEQYF. The V and J genes are TRBV24-1 and TRBJ2-7; 7 bases map to TRBD1. CDR3 length: 14 amino acids. The ends lost 3 bases at V and 2 bases at J; junction bases unmatched: 3. Per germline, CDR1 KGHDR and CDR2 SFDVKD.

The chain couples TRBV7-9 to TRBJ2-5, with D perhaps matching TRBD1 (6 bases). The J call may be in error: the DNA end matches TRBJ2-7 better. The germline V gene encodes CDR1 SEHNR and CDR2 FQNEAQ (reference sequence). The CDR3 length is 16 residues. CDR3 loop: CASSLAGGKSHYEQYF. The CDR3 DNA reads TGTGCCAGCAGCTTAGCAGGGGGAAAGTCTCACTACGAGCAGTACTTC.

The chain combines TRBV7-2 with TRBJ1-5; D not resolved. Germline CDR1 SGHTA, CDR2 FQGNSA. V was shortened by 5 bases and J by 5 bases, with 7 bases between the two germline ends. CDR3 length: 12 amino acids. Here the CDR3 DNA reads TGTGCCAGCAGCGGCAACGATCAGCCCCAGCATTTT. The encoded protein is CASSGNDQPQHF.

The chain uses TRBV21-1 and TRBJ1-2; TRBD1, the D gene given by the table, was not confirmed from the DNA. TRBV21-1 is an annotated pseudogene. The CDR3 has 13 amino acids. CDR3 loop: CASSLTQGYGYTF. CDR3 nucleotide sequence: TGTGCCAGCAGCCTAACTCAGGGCTATGGCTACACCTTC.

This clonotype was observed a handful of times. The chain links TRBV7-3 to TRBJ2-6, with TRBD2 matching 9 bases. The CDR3 length is 20 residues. Per the germline V gene, CDR1 is SGHTA and CDR2 is FQGTGA. With V trimmed by 4 bases and J by 4 bases, 17 bases remained unmatched. CDR3 sequence reads: CASSSKGGAAGGSGANVLTF. The CDR3 DNA is TGTGCCAGCAGCTCCAAAGGTGGTGCAGCGGGAGGCTCCGGGGCCAACGTCCTGACTTTC.

DNA for the CDR3: TGTGCCAGCAGCCGAGACAGGGGTCGATACGAGCAGTACTTC. Translating gives CASSRDRGRYEQYF. This chain joins TRBV12-3 or TRBV12-4 and TRBJ2-7, with 8 positions matching TRBD1. This CDR3 comprises 14 residues. The V gene end was trimmed by 6 bases and the J gene end by 4 bases; junction bases not matched to a gene: 8.

With regard to this clonotype: One end of the junction fails to match germline, which may point to a read error. The chain links TRBV6-5 to TRBJ2-1; possibly TRBD2 for D (6 bases). Germline V gene lookup returns CDR1 MNHEY and CDR2 SVGAGI. The CDR3 runs to 13 residues. The DNA of the CDR3 is TGTGCCAGCAGTGACTCGGGACTGAATGAGCAGTTCTTC. As protein: CASSDSGLNEQFF.

This clonotype was observed a few times. The V gene is TRBV9, the J gene TRBJ2-3; D call uncertain. Germline CDR1 reads SGDLS; CDR2 reads YYNGEE. The V gene lost 4 bases and the J gene lost 0 bases, with 12 bases spanning the gap. The CDR3 loop spans 15 amino acids. CDR3 protein: CASSPTATSTDTQYF. CDR3 nucleotides: TGTGCCAGCAGCCCAACCGCGACCAGCACAGATACGCAGTATTTT.

With regard to this clonotype: A much larger clone sits a single nucleotide away, making a read error possible. The CDR3 loop is CASSANQIQGAQYF. CDR3 DNA sequence: TGTGCCAGCAGTGCGAACCAGATACAGGGGGCCCAGTACTTC. This chain uses TRBV6-5 with TRBJ2-5, with TRBD1 matching over 8 bases. The length of the CDR3 is 14 residues. V shed 5 bases, J shed 9 bases, and the junction held 11 bases outside the gene matches. Germline values: CDR1 MNHEY, CDR2 SVGAGI.

The chain couples TRBV7-9 to TRBJ2-7; 11 bases line up with TRBD2. V gave up 1 base and J gave up 6 bases; unmatched junction bases: 5. This CDR3 has 15 amino acids. Germline V lookup: CDR1 SEHNR, CDR2 FQNEAQ (reference sequence). CDR3: CASSLVLAGVSEQYF. DNA for the CDR3: TGTGCCAGCAGCTTAGTACTAGCGGGAGTAAGCGAGCAGTACTTC.

This clonotype has a handful of counts. The V and J genes are TRBV5-1 and TRBJ2-7; 12 bases agree with TRBD2. Germline V lookup: CDR1 SGHRS, CDR2 YFSETQ. Trimming cost V 0 bases and J 1 base; bases outside gene matches: 2. This CDR3 has 16 amino acids. The CDR3 DNA follows: TGCGCCAGCAGCTTGGCACTAGCGGGAGGATCCTACGAGCAGTACTTC. Translating gives CASSLALAGGSYEQYF.

The CDR3 here is CARSRLAYEQYF. The CDR3 DNA sequence: TGCGCCAGGTCCAGGCTAGCCTACGAGCAGTACTTC. The chain uses TRBV4-1 and TRBJ2-5; D is uncertain. The assigned J gene may be wrong: the sequence end matches TRBJ2-7 better. The CDR3 is 12 residues long. The V gene's germline CDR1 is MGHRA and CDR2 YSYEKL.

The CDR3, as DNA: TGTGCCTCTCCTCCGGGACAGGGAGAGGACCGCTACGAGCAGTACTTC. Protein: CASPPGQGEDRYEQYF. The J gene is TRBJ2-7, the V gene TRBV6-5, with TRBD1 identical over 9 bases. Germline V gene lookup returns CDR1 MNHEY and CDR2 SVGAGI. The junction had 17 bases not matched to a gene; V was cut back by 11 bases and J by 3 bases. The CDR3 consists of 16 residues.

This clonotype has at least ten counts. The chain is built from TRBV18 and TRBJ1-2; 11 nucleotides agree with TRBD1. Per germline, CDR1 KGHSH and CDR2 LQKENI. The CDR3 runs 15 residues. Losses at the gene ends were 8 bases for V and 2 bases for J; bases not matched to a gene: 7. This CDR3 reads CASSPRTGGNYGYTF. CDR3 bases: TGTGCCAGCAGCCCGCGGACAGGGGGCAACTATGGCTACACCTTC.

To note about this clonotype: Given a much more abundant clone one base away, this may be a read error. The rearrangement joins TRBV6-5 to TRBJ2-5, with D tentatively TRBD1 (5 bases). With 6 bases removed from V and 5 bases from J, the gap between germline ends came to 19 bases. The length of the CDR3 is 15 residues. In germline, CDR1 is MNHEY, CDR2 SVGAGI. The CDR3 DNA reads TGTGCCAGCAGACCCTCGTGGGGCCAGGAGGAGACCCAGTACTTC. Translated: CASRPSWGQEETQYF.

The V call is TRBV20-1, the J call TRBJ1-1; D may be TRBD1 (5 bases). The germline V and J ends were trimmed by 5 bases and 7 bases, with 11 bases remaining between them. This CDR3 comprises 11 residues. Per the germline V gene, CDR1 is DFQATT and CDR2 is SNEGSKA (reference sequence). CDR3 sequence (DNA): TGCAGTGCTCCAGGGTCCCTTGAAGCTTTCTTT. It is translated as CSAPGSLEAFF.

The chain combines TRBV20-1 with TRBJ2-4; TRBD1 aligns across 7 bases. Looked up from germline, CDR1 is DFQATT and CDR2 is SNEGSKA (reference sequence). This CDR3 comprises 13 residues. Trimming took 5 bases from V and 13 from J; bases not matched to a gene: 14. The CDR3 DNA is TGCAGTGCTTCAGACAGGGCTACGTTAGAGCAGTACTTC. It codes for CSASDRATLEQYF.

The chain couples TRBV24-1 to TRBJ2-1; D gene uncertain. Germline lookup yields CDR1 KGHDR and CDR2 SFDVKD. The CDR3 loop spans 13 amino acids. Trimming pared 6 bases from V and 10 bases from J, leaving 15 bases between. Here the CDR3 reads CATSSPAPTEQFF. Written as DNA, the CDR3 is TGTGCCACCAGTTCCCCAGCGCCCACGGAGCAGTTCTTC.

V gene TRBV3-1 combines with J gene TRBJ2-1; 9 bases fit TRBD1. Germline loops: CDR1 LGHDT, CDR2 YNNKEL (reference sequence). V was pared by 0 bases and J by 7 bases, with 7 bases of the junction left unmatched. This CDR3 is 16 amino acids long. CDR3 in DNA: TGTGCCAGCAGCCAAGATGCGACAGGGGGACAAAATGAGCAGTTCTTC. It is translated as CASSQDATGGQNEQFF.

This clonotype has just a few counts. The chain joins TRBV29-1 to TRBJ2-7; D is undetermined. V lost 5 bases and J 2 bases, leaving 10 bases between the germline ends. The germline CDR1 and CDR2 sequences are SQVTM and ANQGSEA. The CDR3 sequence is 12 residues long. The CDR3 DNA is TGCAGCGTTAAGGGAAGGGCCTACGAGCAGTACTTC. Translation: CSVKGRAYEQYF.